Given below is one T cell receptor beta chain in context. The germline V gene encodes CDR1 MNHEY and CDR2 SVGAGI. The V end lost 5 bases, the J end lost 5 bases, and 15 bases lay between the germline ends. The CDR3 sequence is 14 residues long. These data are taken from a study of blood T cell repertoires in COVID-19. The table came from immunoSEQ multiplex PCR; TCRdb's copy has only in-frame clones and leaves some out. The table records around 300,000 clones, 80% to 95% of them present only once. Sequencing input: peripheral blood. This clonotype originated in a woman aged 25 to 39 with COVID-19, enrolled during active disease. The chain couples TRBV6-5 to TRBJ1-1, with D perhaps matching TRBD1 (6 bases). CDR3 sequence (DNA): TGTGCCAGCAGTACCCGGGACACGAAGACTGAAGCTTTCTTT. Its translation: CASSTRDTKTEAFF.